This is a list of T cell receptor beta chains from one sample in a study of T cells after yellow fever vaccination. TCRdb redid the calling of the 5' RACE reads with MiXCR, one entry per CDR3 protein. The data show approximately 550,000 distinct CDR3 sequences, 15% to 20% seen once. The source was PBMCs, collected 15 days after the yellow fever booster vaccination. These receptors were obtained from a man aged 30 to 45 who received the YFV17D yellow fever vaccine. Both conserved end residues are part of each CDR3. The D gene is left open where the match is weak. A clone size is listed for some rows: how often the clone was seen (once, few, many), or a class if it is expanded.

>TRBV7-3|-|TRBJ1-1|-
CASSLTTGITEAFF
TGTGCCAGCAGCTTAACAACAGGGATCACTGAAGCTTTCTTT
>TRBV20-1|-|TRBJ2-7|-
CSGIGIGGEQYF
TGCAGCGGAATAGGGATAGGGGGCGAGCAGTACTTC
>TRBV5-1|-|TRBJ2-1|TRBD1
CASSLDPDRGAGNEQFF
TGCGCCAGCAGCTTGGACCCAGACAGGGGAGCGGGCAATGAGCAGTTCTTC
>TRBV5-5|-|TRBJ1-2|-
CASSWMLGPAAGYTF
TGTGCCAGCAGCTGGATGTTGGGCCCTGCGGCTGGCTACACCTTC
>TRBV27|-|TRBJ2-2|-
CASSLKGRELFF
TGTGCCAGCAGTTTAAAGGGCCGGGAGCTGTTTTTT
>TRBV3-1|few|TRBJ1-3|-
CASSFGPSGNTIYF
TGTGCCAGCAGCTTCGGGCCTTCCGGAAACACCATATATTTT
>TRBV2|-|TRBJ2-1|-
CASSQTRSGTNEQFF
TGTGCCAGCAGTCAGACTAGGTCCGGGACCAATGAGCAGTTCTTC
>TRBV20-1|-|TRBJ2-3|-
CSARDLASSSYTQYF
TGCAGTGCTAGAGATCTTGCTAGCAGTTCCTATACGCAGTATTTT
>TRBV24-1|-|TRBJ2-1|-
CATSDPTTRSHSYNEQFF
TGTGCCACCAGTGACCCGACTACTCGGTCACACTCCTACAATGAGCAGTTCTTC
>TRBV27|-|TRBJ2-3|-
CASRPRGSTDTQYF
TGTGCCAGCAGGCCAAGGGGAAGCACAGATACGCAGTATTTT
>TRBV29-1|-|TRBJ2-7|-
CSVEAGDSYEQYF
TGCAGCGTTGAAGCGGGAGACTCCTACGAGCAGTACTTC
>TRBV12-3/TRBV12-4|-|TRBJ2-1|TRBD1
CASRPGTGPYNEQFF
TGTGCCAGCCGACCCGGGACAGGTCCCTACAATGAGCAGTTCTTC
>TRBV3-1|few|TRBJ2-1|TRBD2
CASSQQKSSGGGLQFF
TGTGCCAGCAGCCAGCAAAAATCTAGCGGGGGAGGGCTGCAGTTCTTC
>TRBV29-1|few|TRBJ2-7|TRBD2
CSVSSGTYEQYF
TGCAGCGTTTCTAGCGGGACATACGAGCAGTACTTC
>TRBV20-1|once|TRBJ2-2|-
CSAKPGGNTGELFF
TGCAGTGCTAAACCCGGGGGGAACACCGGGGAGCTGTTTTTT
>TRBV5-1|-|TRBJ2-7|TRBD2
CASSLDGLAGVDEQYF
TGCGCCAGCAGCTTGGATGGACTAGCGGGAGTTGACGAGCAGTACTTC
>TRBV20-1|once|TRBJ1-5|-
CSAGLLINQPQHF
TGCAGTGCCGGGCTGTTGATTAATCAGCCCCAGCATTTT
>TRBV20-1|-|TRBJ2-1|TRBD2
CSARDHSRGDYNEQFF
TGCAGTGCTAGAGATCATTCACGGGGGGATTACAATGAGCAGTTCTTC
>TRBV10-2|-|TRBJ1-6|-
CASSPKRGSPLHF
TGCGCCAGCAGCCCGAAGAGGGGTTCTCCCCTCCACTTT
>TRBV5-1|few|TRBJ2-3|-
CASSLVVAASTDTQYF
TGCGCCAGCAGCTTGGTGGTAGCAGCTAGCACAGATACGCAGTATTTT
>TRBV20-1|few|TRBJ2-3|TRBD2
CSAYPLSGKLDTQYF
TGCAGTGCCTACCCGTTGAGCGGGAAGTTAGATACGCAGTATTTT
>TRBV7-8|-|TRBJ2-1|-
CASSLELVTEQFF
TGTGCCAGCAGCTTAGAATTGGTGACTGAGCAGTTCTTC
>TRBV6-5|few|TRBJ1-1|-
CASSYSGRFTEAFF
TGTGCCAGCAGTTACTCGGGTCGGTTCACTGAAGCTTTCTTT
>TRBV10-3|few|TRBJ2-7|TRBD1
CAIRGDRGSYEQYF
TGTGCCATCAGGGGGGACAGGGGCTCCTACGAGCAGTACTTC
>TRBV5-1|-|TRBJ2-5|-
CASSLLGLETQYF
TGCGCCAGCAGCTTGTTGGGGTTGGAGACCCAGTACTTC
>TRBV6-1|few|TRBJ2-7|TRBD2
CASRPGLTYEQYF
TGTGCCAGCAGACCGGGACTAACCTACGAGCAGTACTTC
>TRBV7-9|-|TRBJ2-5|-
CASREGGQETQYF
TGTGCCAGCAGGGAGGGGGGACAAGAGACCCAGTACTTC
>TRBV6-5|-|TRBJ1-1|-
CASSYLGSGGDEAFF
TGTGCCAGCAGTTACCTGGGGAGTGGCGGAGATGAAGCTTTCTTT
>TRBV29-1|few|TRBJ2-1|-
CSVEDSVRLEYEQFF
TGCAGCGTTGAAGATTCTGTGCGGTTGGAGTATGAGCAGTTCTTC
>TRBV5-1|few|TRBJ2-1|TRBD1
CASSWSGTGGNEQFF
TGCGCCAGCAGCTGGTCCGGGACAGGGGGCAATGAGCAGTTCTTC
>TRBV29-1|-|TRBJ2-3|-
CSVEDGRDSTDTQYF
TGCAGCGTTGAAGATGGGCGGGACAGCACAGATACGCAGTATTTT
>TRBV14|-|TRBJ2-1|TRBD2
CASRGTSESYNEQFF
TGTGCCAGCAGAGGAACTAGCGAGTCCTACAATGAGCAGTTCTTC
>TRBV20-1|few|TRBJ2-3|-
CSACPLGGRTDTQYF
TGCAGTGCTTGCCCTTTGGGAGGACGCACAGATACGCAGTATTTT
>TRBV7-2|-|TRBJ2-5|-
CASSFHRRETQYF
TGTGCCAGCAGCTTTCACAGGAGAGAGACCCAGTACTTC
>TRBV7-2|many|TRBJ2-5|-
CASSLETGTQYF
TGTGCCAGCAGCTTAGAAACAGGGACCCAGTACTTC
>TRBV7-2|few|TRBJ1-1|-
CASSAAPDRLGAFF
TGTGCCAGCAGCGCCGCACCCGACAGGTTGGGGGCTTTCTTT
>TRBV12-3/TRBV12-4|-|TRBJ2-7|TRBD2
CASSRRAGQGYEQYF
TGTGCCAGCAGCCGTAGAGCGGGGCAGGGATACGAGCAGTACTTC
>TRBV5-6|-|TRBJ2-1|-
CASSLETDEQFF
TGTGCCAGCAGCTTGGAGACGGATGAGCAGTTCTTC
>TRBV4-1|-|TRBJ2-3|TRBD1
CASSQEGTGTDTQYF
TGCGCCAGCAGCCAGGAGGGGACAGGAACAGATACGCAGTATTTT
>TRBV5-1|-|TRBJ2-5|-
CASSLAPGRIPGETQYF
TGCGCCAGCAGCTTGGCCCCGGGACGGATACCGGGCGAGACCCAGTACTTC
>TRBV19|few|TRBJ2-1|TRBD2
CASSITANQREGRNEQFF
TGTGCCAGTAGTATAACGGCCAATCAGCGGGAGGGCCGGAATGAGCAGTTCTTC
>TRBV7-9|few|TRBJ2-1|TRBD2
CASSESGRALYEQFF
TGTGCCAGCAGCGAAAGCGGGAGGGCCCTCTATGAGCAGTTCTTC
>TRBV20-1|few|TRBJ2-1|TRBD2
CSAPLAGSREQFF
TGCAGTGCCCCACTAGCGGGCAGTAGGGAGCAGTTCTTC
>TRBV20-1|few|TRBJ2-5|-
CSARDFGGPRGQETQYF
TGCAGTGCTAGAGATTTCGGCGGTCCCCGCGGGCAAGAGACCCAGTACTTC
>TRBV3-1|few|TRBJ1-2|-
CASSQDNRADYGYTF
TGTGCCAGCAGCCAAGACAACAGGGCTGACTATGGCTACACCTTC
>TRBV4-2|-|TRBJ1-3|-
CASSQGGPGNTIYF
TGTGCCAGCAGCCAAGGGGGGCCTGGAAACACCATATATTTT
>TRBV7-8|-|TRBJ1-4|TRBD1
CASSSRTGANEKLFF
TGTGCCAGCAGCTCGCGGACAGGGGCTAATGAAAAACTGTTTTTT
>TRBV20-1|few|TRBJ2-7|-
CSADDIRDSYEQYF
TGCAGTGCTGATGACATCCGCGACTCCTACGAGCAGTACTTC
>TRBV28|-|TRBJ2-7|-
CASSFSAAGVGSYEQYF
TGTGCCAGCAGTTTCTCCGCCGCAGGGGTGGGCTCCTACGAGCAGTACTTC
>TRBV5-6|-|TRBJ2-7|TRBD2
CASRLGLAGAHEQYF
TGTGCCAGCAGACTCGGACTAGCGGGAGCCCACGAGCAGTACTTC
>TRBV20-1|few|TRBJ2-3|-
CSPSPGKSTDTQYF
TGCTCCCCCTCTCCGGGAAAAAGCACAGATACGCAGTATTTT
>TRBV5-5|few|TRBJ2-1|-
CASSSFGRTQFF
TGTGCCAGCAGCTCTTTCGGACGTACGCAGTTCTTC
>TRBV20-1|few|TRBJ2-7|-
CSARDGANYEQYF
TGCAGTGCTAGAGATGGGGCTAATTACGAGCAGTACTTC
>TRBV5-5|many|TRBJ2-2|-
CASSLVAGTGELFF
TGTGCCAGCAGCTTGGTCGCAGGGACCGGGGAGCTGTTTTTT
>TRBV18|few|TRBJ2-7|-
CASSYGAGNTYEQYF
TGTGCCAGCTCCTACGGAGCAGGCAATACCTACGAGCAGTACTTC
>TRBV12-3/TRBV12-4|-|TRBJ2-7|-
CASGYSLYEQYF
TGTGCCAGCGGGTACTCACTTTACGAGCAGTACTTC
>TRBV4-2|-|TRBJ1-1|TRBD1
CASSQDSPLGQGNTEAFF
TGTGCCAGCAGCCAAGATTCTCCCCTAGGACAGGGGAACACTGAAGCTTTCTTT
>TRBV28|few|TRBJ2-4|TRBD2
CASSLWGLAGENIQYF
TGTGCCAGCAGTTTATGGGGACTAGCGGGAGAAAACATTCAGTACTTC
>TRBV20-1|few|TRBJ2-3|TRBD2
CSAGAGVGTDTQYF
TGCAGTGCCGGAGCGGGAGTAGGCACAGATACGCAGTATTTT
>TRBV20-1|-|TRBJ2-3|-
CSRIRQYTDTQYF
TGCAGTCGAATCAGACAGTACACAGATACGCAGTATTTT